The 20 T cell receptor beta chains below were found in one sample sequenced in a study of shared clonotypes between healthy human individuals. The method was immunoSEQ multiplex PCR; TCRdb's version includes in-frame clones alone and lacks a portion of them. The repertoire holds millions of clones, with around 90% as singletons. The source material was naive CD4+ T cells sorted from blood. Documented subset: CD45RA+ positively selected. These receptors originate from a man between 18 and 29 years old in good health.

V gene TRBV4-2 combines with J gene TRBJ1-1, with D unresolved. The germline CDR1 and CDR2 sequences are LGHNA and YNFKEQ. This CDR3 spans 14 amino acids. V dropped 0 bases and J dropped 7 bases, with 12 bases sitting between them. Here the CDR3 reads CASSQDFLRGEAFF. The DNA for the CDR3 is TGTGCCAGCAGCCAAGATTTTTTGCGAGGTGAAGCTTTCTTT.

The chain is built from TRBV18 and TRBJ2-1; the D gene is possibly TRBD2 (6 bases). The CDR3 runs 14 residues. V was shortened by 3 bases and J by 10 bases, with 16 bases between the two germline ends. CDR1 is KGHSH, CDR2 LQKENI, per germline. The CDR3 sequence is CASSPPGGAREQFF. In DNA, the CDR3 is TGTGCCAGCTCACCTCCCGGAGGGGCCAGGGAGCAGTTCTTC. The full variable domain, rest sourced from reference TRBV18 and TRBJ2-1, is NAGVMQNPRHLVRRRGQEARLRCSPMKGHSHVYWYRQLPEEGLKFMVYLQKENIIDESGMPKERFSAEFPKEGPSILRIQQVVRGDSAAYFCASSPPGGAREQFFGPGTRLTVL.

The chain has TRBV7-2 and TRBJ2-1; a possible D gene is TRBD1 (5 bases). In germline, CDR1 is SGHTA, CDR2 FQGNSA. This CDR3 is built from 15 residues. Trimming cost V 7 bases and J 0 bases, with 13 bases left between them. The CDR3 here is CASIRVPGSYNEQFF. The CDR3 DNA reads TGTGCCAGCATCAGGGTACCAGGCTCCTACAATGAGCAGTTCTTC.

The chain recombines TRBV7-9 with TRBJ1-1; the D is unclear. CDR3 size: 13 residues. The germline gives CDR1 SEHNR, CDR2 FQNEAQ (reference sequence). Trimming shortened V by 11 bases and J by 1 base, and 14 bases separated the two germline ends. Here the CDR3 DNA reads TGTGCCGGAGTGAGGGATTCGAACACTGAAGCTTTCTTT. This sequence encodes CAGVRDSNTEAFF.

The chain employs TRBV19 and TRBJ2-1, with D tentatively TRBD1 (6 bases). V dropped 10 bases and J dropped 6 bases, with 16 bases sitting between them. The germline V gene has CDR1 LNHDA and CDR2 SQIVND (reference sequence). This CDR3 is 13 amino acids long. The CDR3 spells CATRGDRSNEQFF. As DNA, the CDR3 is TGTGCCACCCGAGGCGACAGGAGCAATGAGCAGTTCTTC.

The CDR3 protein is CAISEPTVNTEAFF. As DNA, the CDR3 is TGTGCCATCAGTGAGCCCACAGTGAACACTGAAGCTTTCTTT. The V and J genes are TRBV10-3 and TRBJ1-1; D unresolved. CDR1 is ENHRY, CDR2 SYGVKD, per germline. This CDR3 region has 14 residues. Trimming shortened V by 2 bases and J by 0 bases, and 7 bases separated the two germline ends.

This clone is a singleton in its sample. The rearrangement uses TRBV4-3 and TRBJ2-2; D is perhaps TRBD2 (6 bases). Trimming pared 1 base from V and 7 bases from J, leaving 19 bases between. The germline gives CDR1 LGHNA, CDR2 YSLEER. The CDR3 spans 17 residues. The CDR3 nucleotides read TGCGCCAGCAGCCAAGCCGGGACTTGGGGTTCAGGCGGGGAGCTGTTTTTT. Its translation is CASSQAGTWGSGGELFF.

With regard to this clone: The junction departs from the called germline gene at one end, perhaps through a read error. This CDR3 reads CASSLETGTGELFF. As DNA, the CDR3 is TGTGCTAGCAGCTTGGAGACTGGGACCGGGGAGCTGTTTTTT. The gene calls are TRBV7-7 and TRBJ2-2, with no clear D. The length of the CDR3 is 14 residues. The germline CDR1 and CDR2 sequences are SSHAT and FNYEAQ (reference sequence).

The table lists this clone with a few counts. The chain is built from TRBV30 and TRBJ1-6; 7 bases align to TRBD1. The CDR3 sequence is 14 residues long. The V gene's germline CDR1 is GTSNPN and CDR2 SVGIG (reference sequence). Trimming removed 3 bases from V and 9 bases from J; junction bases left unmatched: 8. The CDR3 reads CAWRNRGSSSPLHF. Here the CDR3 DNA reads TGTGCCTGGAGGAACAGGGGCTCTTCTTCACCCCTCCACTTT.

The chain links TRBV7-2 to TRBJ2-2; possibly TRBD1 for D (5 bases). CDR1 is SGHTA, CDR2 FQGNSA, per germline. The CDR3 extends over 17 amino acids. V shed 2 bases and J shed 0 bases, with 13 bases lying between them. The CDR3 DNA follows: TGTGCCAGCAGCTTACAAGGCAGGGTTACGAACACCGGGGAGCTGTTTTTT. Translated, it gives CASSLQGRVTNTGELFF.

V is TRBV7-2 and J is TRBJ2-1; 10 nucleotides agree with TRBD2. CDR3 size: 15 residues. The J segment lost 7 bases and the V segment lost 5 bases, leaving 8 bases of the junction unmatched. CDR1 is SGHTA, CDR2 FQGNSA, per germline. CDR3 region: CASSPPSGSINEQFF. In DNA, the CDR3 is TGTGCCAGCAGCCCTCCTAGCGGGAGTATAAATGAGCAGTTCTTC.

The chain recombines TRBV7-2 with TRBJ2-7; the D gene is possibly TRBD1 (5 bases). The V end lost 1 base, the J end lost 2 bases, and 9 bases lay between the germline ends. The CDR3 length is 14 residues. Germline lookup yields CDR1 SGHTA and CDR2 FQGNSA. CDR3 loop: CASSLGLGPYEQYF. In DNA form, the CDR3 reads TGTGCCAGCAGCTTAGGGTTGGGGCCCTACGAGCAGTACTTC.

The CDR3 DNA sequence: TGTGCCAGCAGCAACCAGGGACTTAACAATGAGCAGTTCTTC. Its translation: CASSNQGLNNEQFF. The J gene is TRBJ2-1, the V gene TRBV6-6; D perhaps matches TRBD2 (6 bases). The CDR3 extends over 14 amino acids. The germline V gene encodes CDR1 MNHNY and CDR2 SVGAGI (reference sequence). The V and J ends lost 6 bases and 5 bases respectively, with 14 bases between them.

The chain has TRBV30 and TRBJ1-5; D is perhaps TRBD1 (6 bases). From germline, CDR1 is GTSNPN and CDR2 SVGIG (reference sequence). The V gene lost 2 bases and the J gene lost 3 bases, with 20 bases spanning the gap. This CDR3 comprises 17 residues. CDR3 sequence (DNA): TGTGCCTGGAGTACCCACCGGCGGGGGCCCTACAATCAGCCCCAGCATTTT. This gives the protein CAWSTHRRGPYNQPQHF.

Written as DNA, the CDR3 is TGTGCCAGCAGCCAAGCAGGAGCGGTCGGAGAGACCCAGTACTTC. Protein: CASSQAGAVGETQYF. V and J are TRBV4-2 and TRBJ2-5; the D gene is possibly TRBD2 (5 bases). The CDR3 covers 15 residues. V gave up 1 base and J gave up 4 bases, with 13 bases separating them. CDR1 is LGHNA and CDR2 is YNFKEQ in the germline V gene.

This chain connects TRBV4-1 to TRBJ2-1, with a possible D match to TRBD1 (6 bases). This CDR3 spans 15 amino acids. Germline V gene sequence: CDR1 MGHRA, CDR2 YSYEKL. V gave up 0 bases and J gave up 8 bases, with 14 bases separating them. This CDR3 is CASSQDVTAGDEQFF. The CDR3 nucleotides are TGCGCCAGCAGCCAAGATGTGACCGCAGGGGATGAGCAGTTCTTC.

The chain carries TRBV6-5 and TRBJ1-6; perhaps TRBD1 as D (6 bases). The CDR3 spans 13 residues. Trimming shortened V by 6 bases and J by 7 bases, and 10 bases separated the two germline ends. Germline V lookup: CDR1 MNHEY, CDR2 SVGAGI. DNA for the CDR3: TGTGCCAGCAGACAGGGCAGGAATTCACCCCTCCACTTT. This gives the protein CASRQGRNSPLHF.

This clone showed up just once. The chain carries TRBV7-9 and TRBJ1-2; possible D gene TRBD1, 6 bases. The V gene's germline CDR1 is SEHNR and CDR2 FQNEAQ (reference sequence). The CDR3 loop spans 16 amino acids. With 5 bases removed from V and 2 bases from J, the gap between germline ends came to 18 bases. CDR3 in DNA: TGTGCCAGCAGCACTTTTGGGGGGGCCTTAAACTATGGCTACACCTTC. Protein product: CASSTFGGALNYGYTF.

The J gene is TRBJ2-4, the V gene TRBV5-4; the D gene could be TRBD1 or TRBD2 (5 bases each). CDR3 length: 16 residues. Germline V gives CDR1 SGHNT, CDR2 YYREEE (reference sequence). Trimming left V 0 bases short and J 1 base short, with 11 bases between. CDR3 loop: CASSLASGTAKNIQYF. CDR3 in DNA: TGTGCCAGCAGCTTGGCCTCTGGGACCGCCAAAAACATTCAGTACTTC. Combining the CDR3 with reference TRBV5-4 and TRBJ2-4 gives the whole variable domain ETGVTQSPTHLIKTRGQQVTLRCSSQSGHNTVSWYQQALGQGPQFIFQYYREEENGRGNFPPRFSGLQFPNYSSELNVNALELDDSALYLCASSLASGTAKNIQYFGAGTRLSVL.

V and J are TRBV23-1 and TRBJ1-2; unclear D gene. TRBV23-1 is identified as an open reading frame with a role that is uncertain. CDR3 length: 12 residues. V lost 4 bases and J 8 bases, leaving 11 bases between the germline ends. CDR3 in amino acids: CASSLKGRGYTF. The CDR3 DNA is TGCGCCAGCAGTCTGAAGGGCAGAGGCTACACCTTC.